Listed below are T cell receptor beta chains from one sample, sequenced in a study of T-cell memory formation after mild COVID-19. MiXCR was run by TCRdb on the 5' RACE reads, yielding one entry per CDR3 protein. This table has a few hundred thousand distinct CDR3 sequences, 20% to 25% appearing once. The sample comprised PBMCs or a T cell subset sorted from them (not recorded which). All receptors come from an adult woman who had mild COVID-19 (a few samples of this study predate the infection). Cell type and time point are not known. Both conserved end residues are part of each CDR3. A D gene is named only where the DNA matches it firmly. Clone size appears in some rows only: once, few, many, or a class for an expanded clone.

>TRBV12-3/TRBV12-4|TRBJ2-5|NA|NA
TGTGCCAGCAGTTTAATACCCCGTCAGGCCCTGGAGACCCAGTACTTC
CASSLIPRQALETQYF
>TRBV6-6|TRBJ1-2|NA|NA
TGTGCCAGCAGCGGATCAGGGGCAGATGGATATGGCTACACCTTC
CASSGSGADGYGYTF
>TRBV7-9|TRBJ2-1|few|NA
TGTGCCAGCAGCCCTGTAGGGGGGGGAAGCGATGAGCAGTTCTTC
CASSPVGGGSDEQFF
>TRBV7-3|TRBJ2-3|NA|NA
TGTGCCAGCAGCTTAGGTATCAGGGGATCCACAGATACGCAGTATTTT
CASSLGIRGSTDTQYF
>TRBV5-1|TRBJ1-5|NA|NA
TGCGCCAGCAGAAGGGATCCCAATCAGCCCCAGCATTTT
CASRRDPNQPQHF
>TRBV6-1|TRBJ2-3|many|TRBD1
TGTGCCAGCAGCCAGGGGGTCGACACAGATACGCAGTATTTT
CASSQGVDTDTQYF
>TRBV5-1|TRBJ2-3|few|NA
TGCGCCAGCAGCTTTGGGGGGGCCCCAGATACGCAGTATTTT
CASSFGGAPDTQYF
>TRBV11-2|TRBJ2-2|NA|TRBD1
TGTGCCAGCAGCTCGCGAGCCGGGACAGCCAACACCGGGGAGCTGTTTTTT
CASSSRAGTANTGELFF
>TRBV7-9|TRBJ2-4|few|NA
TGTGCCAGCAGCTCCCAGGGGCACATTCAGTACTTC
CASSSQGHIQYF
>TRBV27|TRBJ2-7|few|NA
TGTGCCAGCAGCGAACAGAGCTCCTACGAGCAGTACTTC
CASSEQSSYEQYF
>TRBV20-1|TRBJ2-5|NA|NA
TGCAGTGCTAGAGACCACGCTGCGACCCAGTACTTC
CSARDHAATQYF
>TRBV7-2|TRBJ2-1|few|TRBD2
TGTGCCAGCAGCCAGACAAGCGGGACCGGCAATGAGCAGTTCTTC
CASSQTSGTGNEQFF
>TRBV7-6|TRBJ2-3|many|TRBD1
TGTGCCAGCAGCTGGACAGGAGGCACAGATACGCAGTATTTT
CASSWTGGTDTQYF
>TRBV6-5|TRBJ1-1|NA|NA
TGTGCCAGCAGTTACGGCAGGGTCCCCACTGAAGCTTTCTTT
CASSYGRVPTEAFF
>TRBV7-9|TRBJ2-3|NA|NA
TGTGCCAGCCAAGCGGGCGGGGTTAGCACAGATACGCAGTATTTT
CASQAGGVSTDTQYF
>TRBV7-6|TRBJ2-1|NA|TRBD2
TGTGCCAGCAGCTTAGTCTGGACTAGCGGGAGATCGGGCAATGAGCAGTTCTTC
CASSLVWTSGRSGNEQFF
>TRBV3-1|TRBJ2-1|few|TRBD1
TGTGCCAGCAGCCGGACAGGGGGGCGGAATGAGCAGTTCTTC
CASSRTGGRNEQFF
>TRBV7-6|TRBJ2-7|few|NA
TGTGCCAGCAGCTTATTTGAGGGGGGAGGGCCCGCCTCCTACGAGCAGTACTTC
CASSLFEGGGPASYEQYF
>TRBV7-9|TRBJ1-1|NA|NA
TGTGCCAGCAGCCATGGGGCCGCCGGGACTGAAGCTTTCTTT
CASSHGAAGTEAFF
>TRBV7-2|TRBJ2-7|NA|NA
TGTGCCAGCAGCTTAGCGATGAGAGAGCAGTACTTC
CASSLAMREQYF
>TRBV5-6|TRBJ1-2|NA|NA
TGTGCCAGCAGCTCTGCAGGGCTCAACTATGGCTACACCTTC
CASSSAGLNYGYTF
>TRBV12-3/TRBV12-4|TRBJ2-1|NA|TRBD1
TGTGCCAGCAGCTCCAGGACAGGGGTCATCCCTAGCTCCTACAATGAGCAGTTCTTC
CASSSRTGVIPSSYNEQFF
>TRBV6-5|TRBJ2-1|once|NA
TGTGCCAGCAGTTCGGCGTCGACTAGCTCCTACAATGAGCAGTTCTTC
CASSSASTSSYNEQFF
>TRBV5-1|TRBJ2-3|NA|TRBD1
TGCGCCAGTGGACAGGGGTCTACAGATACGCAGTATTTT
CASGQGSTDTQYF
>TRBV6-4|TRBJ2-2|many|TRBD2
TGTGCCAGCGCACTAGCGGGGGATGCCGGGGAGCTGTTTTTT
CASALAGDAGELFF
>TRBV7-9|TRBJ2-5|NA|TRBD2
TGTGCCAGCAGCTCCAGGACTAGCGTCGAGACCCAGTACTTC
CASSSRTSVETQYF
>TRBV7-2|TRBJ1-2|few|NA
TGTGCCAGCAGCTTATCAGGAATCCGAGCTAACTATGGCTACACCTTC
CASSLSGIRANYGYTF
>TRBV15|TRBJ2-4|NA|NA
TGTGCCACCAGCAGAGATCCCATAGGGATTCAGTACTTC
CATSRDPIGIQYF
>TRBV12-3/TRBV12-4|TRBJ1-5|few|TRBD1
TGTGCCAGCAGTTACTCCGGGACAGGGGTAAATCAGCCCCAGCATTTT
CASSYSGTGVNQPQHF
>TRBV5-1|TRBJ2-7|once|NA
TGCGCCAGCACCATCTACGCGGTGGGCTACGAGCAGTACTTC
CASTIYAVGYEQYF
>TRBV14|TRBJ2-5|few|NA
TGTGCCAGCAGCCACACCAAGGAGACCCAGTACTTC
CASSHTKETQYF
>TRBV11-3|TRBJ1-4|NA|NA
TGTGCCAGCAGCCAAGCCACATGGGGAACAAATGAAAAACTGTTTTTT
CASSQATWGTNEKLFF
>TRBV5-5|TRBJ1-2|few|NA
TGTGCCAGCAGCCCCGGGTCAGGACAGATCTTCTATGGCTACACCTTC
CASSPGSGQIFYGYTF
>TRBV27|TRBJ2-5|few|NA
TGTGCCAGCAGTTTGTCCGGGTGGAGAATGGAGACCCAGTACTTC
CASSLSGWRMETQYF
>TRBV14|TRBJ2-5|NA|TRBD1
TGTGCCAGCAGCCAGAGCCGGGACAGGGACCGAAATCTCCAGACCCAGTACTTC
CASSQSRDRDRNLQTQYF
>TRBV5-1|TRBJ2-3|NA|TRBD2
TGCGCCAGCACCCTCGGGGGGAAGGGCACAGATACGCAGTATTTT
CASTLGGKGTDTQYF
>TRBV18|TRBJ2-1|NA|NA
TGTGCCAGCTCACCGGAAGCGCTCGCAGGGCAGTTCTTC
CASSPEALAGQFF
>TRBV4-1|TRBJ1-6|few|TRBD1
TGCGCCAGCAGCCAAGTTCGGGGGACAGGGATTAATTCACCCCTCCACTTT
CASSQVRGTGINSPLHF
>TRBV5-1|TRBJ2-5|NA|NA
TGCGCCAGCAGCTTGAGTACAGCTCAAGAGACCCAGTACTTC
CASSLSTAQETQYF
>TRBV12-3/TRBV12-4|TRBJ2-3|NA|NA
TGTGCCAGCAGCTACGACCAGAGCACAGATACGCAGTATTTT
CASSYDQSTDTQYF
>TRBV5-1|TRBJ1-6|NA|TRBD1
TGCGCCAGCAGCCCGGGACAGGGCGTCGATAATTCACCCCTCCACTTT
CASSPGQGVDNSPLHF
>TRBV29-1|TRBJ2-1|NA|NA
TGCAGCGTTAGTGGAGAGCAGTTCTTC
CSVSGEQFF
>TRBV7-2|TRBJ2-7|NA|TRBD2
TGTGCCAGCAGCCTCGGGACTAGCGGGGTCTCTTACTTC
CASSLGTSGVSYF
>TRBV18|TRBJ2-1|NA|NA
TGTGCCAGCTCACCACTTGTTGTACAGGGCAGGGTGTACAATGAGCAGTTCTTC
CASSPLVVQGRVYNEQFF
>TRBV12-3/TRBV12-4|TRBJ2-2|few|TRBD1
TGTGCCAGCAACCGAAGAGGGACAGGGGCTACCGGGGAGCTGTTTTTT
CASNRRGTGATGELFF
>TRBV6-4|TRBJ1-5|NA|NA
TGTGCCAGCAGTGACTGTCGACAGCAGAATAGCAATCAGCCCCAGCATTTT
CASSDCRQQNSNQPQHF
>TRBV6-5|TRBJ2-7|NA|TRBD2
TGTGCCAGCAGTTACTCTACTAGCGGCACCATCTACGAGCAGTACTTC
CASSYSTSGTIYEQYF
>TRBV18|TRBJ2-1|few|TRBD2
TGTGCCAGCTCACCACCCGGGGGGAGGGGATTTTCCTACAATGAGCAGTTCTTC
CASSPPGGRGFSYNEQFF
>TRBV5-4|TRBJ2-3|few|TRBD1
TGTGCCAGCAGCCCCCGGACAGGTTCGAAAGATACGCAGTATTTT
CASSPRTGSKDTQYF
>TRBV5-1|TRBJ1-5|many|TRBD1
TGCGCCAGCAGCTTATCAGGGGGCGCCGGCAATCAGCCCCAGCATTTT
CASSLSGGAGNQPQHF
>TRBV19|TRBJ2-7|few|NA
TGTGCCAGTAGTATAGCCGGGGGCGCTTTCTACGAGCAGTACTTC
CASSIAGGAFYEQYF
>TRBV29-1|TRBJ1-4|NA|TRBD1
TGCAGCGCAGACAGGGTAGGCGATGAAAAACTGTTTTTT
CSADRVGDEKLFF
>TRBV24-1|TRBJ2-2|few|NA
TGTGCCACCAGTGACCCCGCAGGGAGGCCGAACACCGGGGAGCTGTTTTTT
CATSDPAGRPNTGELFF
>TRBV24-1|TRBJ2-7|NA|NA
TGTGCCACCAGCGGCGGCCGGGAGCAGTACTTC
CATSGGREQYF